A single sample gave rise to the 8 T cell receptor beta chains below, sequenced in a study of blood T cell repertoires in COVID-19. Generated by immunoSEQ multiplex PCR, the TCRdb table keeps only in-frame clones and is missing some. This sample has under 300,000 clones, with 75% to 90% found just once. The material sequenced was peripheral blood. The receptor source for this set is a woman in her 70s with COVID-19, enrolled during active disease.

The V and J genes are TRBV5-1 and TRBJ2-3; 12 bases are shared with TRBD2. CDR1 is SGHRS and CDR2 is YFSETQ in the germline V gene. With 4 bases clipped from V and 1 base from J, the junction kept 13 bases outside the gene matches. This CDR3 is built from 19 residues. The CDR3 nucleotides are TGCGCCAGCAGCCCGCTCGGGCTAGCGGGGGGGGCCGGCACAGATACGCAGTATTTT. Protein sequence: CASSPLGLAGGAGTDTQYF.

This rearrangement joins TRBV18 to TRBJ1-5, with a tentative D call TRBD1 (5 bases). V was clipped by 3 bases and J by 3 bases, with 9 bases between them. The CDR3 length is 14 residues. Germline V gives CDR1 KGHSH, CDR2 LQKENI. The CDR3, as DNA: TGTGCCAGCTCACCGACAGCTTCCAATCAGCCCCAGCATTTT. The encoded protein is CASSPTASNQPQHF.

The chain uses TRBV11-2 and TRBJ2-7; possibly TRBD2 for D (6 bases). The V gene lost 3 bases and the J gene lost 6 bases, with 12 bases spanning the gap. This CDR3 region has 13 residues. Germline loops: CDR1 SGHAT, CDR2 FQNNGV. CDR3: CASSFSSGREQYF. The CDR3 DNA sequence: TGTGCCAGCAGCTTCAGTAGCGGTCGCGAGCAGTACTTC.

V and J are TRBV7-6 and TRBJ2-2; D might be TRBD1 (5 bases). The CDR3 runs 15 residues. In germline, CDR1 is SGHVS, CDR2 FNYEAQ. Trimming stripped 0 bases from V and 5 bases from J, with 10 bases between. CDR3 amino acids: CASSLATQGTGELFF. The CDR3 DNA reads as TGTGCCAGCAGCTTAGCAACCCAGGGAACCGGGGAGCTGTTTTTT.

This rearrangement joins TRBV15 to TRBJ1-4; D ambiguous. The CDR3 runs to 15 residues. Trimming cost V 3 bases and J 2 bases, with 10 bases left between them. CDR1 is LNHNV and CDR2 is YYDKDF in the germline V gene (reference sequence). The CDR3 region is CATSSLGATNEKLFF. CDR3 coding DNA: TGTGCCACCAGCAGTCTGGGCGCGACTAATGAAAAACTGTTTTTT.

The chain employs TRBV11-2 and TRBJ2-7; D gene uncertain. V was trimmed by 4 bases and J by 2 bases, leaving 3 bases between them. Germline V gene data show CDR1 as SGHAT and CDR2 as FQNNGV. The CDR3 consists of 11 residues. In nucleotides, the CDR3 is TGTGCCAGCAGCTCCACCTACGAGCAGTACTTC. Its translation: CASSSTYEQYF.

The chain recombines TRBV21-1 with TRBJ1-2. TRBV21-1 is a listed pseudogene. The CDR3 is 20 amino acids. DNA for the CDR3: TGTGCCAGCAGCAAAGCGCAATGGGCGGGGGATGGGCCCTTTAACTATGGCTACACCTTC. This encodes CASSKAQWAGDGPFNYGYTF.

CDR3 sequence: CASSPGGGGQPQHF. The CDR3 region has the DNA TGTGCCAGCAGTCCAGGAGGGGGGGGTCAGCCCCAGCATTTT. The V call is TRBV2, the J call TRBJ1-5, with D possibly being TRBD1 (6 bases). The CDR3 extends over 14 amino acids. The V gene lost 5 bases and the J gene lost 6 bases, with 14 bases spanning the gap. CDR1 is SNHLY, CDR2 FYNNEI, per germline. Looking up the rest from reference TRBV2 and TRBJ1-5 gives the full variable domain: EPEVTQTPSHQVTQMGQEVILRCVPISNHLYFYWYRQILGQKVEFLVSFYNNEISEKSEIFDDQFSVERPDGSNFTLKIRSTKLEDSAMYFCASSPGGGGQPQHFGDGTRLSIL.